A single sample gave rise to the 15 T cell receptor beta chains below, sequenced in a study of T cells in women clearing cervical HPV infection (dated by TCRdb to the late 2010s). Library construction relied on the immunoSEQ multiplex PCR assay. The immuneACCESS repertoire file appears here via TCRdb, limited to in-frame rearrangements. These files lack a portion of the clones; in checked studies, under half of the deficit traces to unresolved V genes, and the cause of the others is not known. This sample's table carries some 39,000 clones. The top ten clonotypes cover around 5.8% of the sample. Sequencing used blood buffy coat. These receptors were taken from a woman between 18 and 70 years old with a cervical HPV16 infection that either progressed to CIN3+ or cleared (not recorded which).

Of note for this clone: The read comes to an end 3 residues before the CDR3 does, leaving the germline J gene to fill in the end. The chain recombines TRBV19 with TRBJ2-4; the match to TRBD2 covers 8 bases. Germline V CDR1 and CDR2: LNHDA, SQIVND (reference sequence). The CDR3 is made up of 13 amino acids. This CDR3 reads CASLPGGGADQYF. CDR3 bases read: TGTGCCAGCCTCCCGGGGGGGGGCGCGGAT.

Turning to this clone: The CDR3 extends 3 residues past the end of the read, so its final part is completed from the germline J gene. The chain links TRBV7-3 to TRBJ1-1, with D perhaps matching TRBD1 (5 bases). V lost 5 bases and J lost 4, with 11 bases in between. The germline gives CDR1 SGHTA, CDR2 FQGTGA. This CDR3 is built from 13 residues. CDR3 loop: CASSGTTVTEAFF. CDR3 DNA (partial): TGTGCCAGCAGCGGAACGACAGTCACTGAA.

Comment on this clone: With the read ending 3 residues before the CDR3 end, the germline J gene is used to fill in that end. This chain links TRBV19 with TRBJ1-5; TRBD1 might be the D (5 bases). V lost 10 bases and J 2 bases, leaving 24 bases between the germline ends. The germline CDR1 and CDR2 sequences are LNHDA and SQIVND (reference sequence). The CDR3 is 17 amino acids. The chain's CDR3 is CATPRWGGLGGNQPQHF. The sequenced CDR3 bases are TGTGCCACCCCCCGGTGGGGTGGGCTAGGGGGCAATCAGCCC.

Remarks on this clone: The read stops 3 residues short of the end of the CDR3; the missing end is completed from the germline J gene. The V and J genes are TRBV14 and TRBJ1-5; D may be TRBD1 (5 bases). Germline values: CDR1 SGHDN, CDR2 FVKESK. The CDR3 consists of 17 residues. Trimming shortened V by 2 bases and J by 7 bases, and 21 bases separated the two germline ends. The covered CDR3 bases are TGTGCCAGCAGCCAAAGTCCGAGAAGGGGAGTGGAGCAGCCC. It is translated as CASSQSPRRGVEQP. The whole CDR3 sequence is CASSQSPRRGVEQPQHF.

Regarding this clone: From the germline J gene comes the end of the CDR3, since the read stops 3 residues before it. The V gene is TRBV6-1, the J gene TRBJ2-2; possibly TRBD1 for D (5 bases). CDR1 MNHNS and CDR2 SASEGT come from the germline V gene. The CDR3 is 16 amino acids. The sequenced CDR3 bases are TGTGCCAGCAGTGAACGGACCATCTCTGGGGCCAACGTG. Amino acids: CASSERTISGANV. The full CDR3 reads CASSERTISGANVLFF.

For this clone: The CDR3 goes on 3 residues after the read ends, and that part is filled in from the germline J gene. V and J are TRBV13 and TRBJ2-3; TRBD2 matches at 9 bases. Germline lookup yields CDR1 PRHDT and CDR2 FYEKMQ (reference sequence). The CDR3 is made up of 16 amino acids. J lost 6 bases, V lost 3 bases, and 10 bases had no gene match. The CDR3 sequence is CASSFRLAGLEDTQYF. The part of the CDR3 DNA that was read is TGTGCCAGCAGCTTTAGGCTAGCGGGATTGGAGGATACG.

On this clone itself: The read terminates 3 residues before the CDR3 end, so the remaining end is supplied by the germline J gene. The rearrangement uses TRBV7-9 and TRBJ1-1, with D unresolved. The CDR3 is made up of 15 amino acids. Trimming took 1 base from V and 2 from J, leaving 11 bases between them. Germline V lookup: CDR1 SEHNR, CDR2 FQNEAQ (reference sequence). The CDR3 protein is CASSLGQKHNTEAFF. The CDR3 bases that were read are TGTGCCAGCAGCTTAGGTCAGAAACACAACACTGAA.

Of note for this clone: The read comes to an end 3 residues before the CDR3 does, leaving the germline J gene to fill in the end. The chain couples TRBV20-1 to TRBJ2-3; 7 bases map to TRBD2. The CDR3 consists of 15 residues. The V gene's germline CDR1 is DFQATT and CDR2 SNEGSKA (reference sequence). CDR3 region: CSARGSLAQKETQYF. The CDR3 bases that were read are TGCAGTGCTAGAGGCTCACTAGCGCAAAAAGAGACG.

About this clone: Read coverage stops 3 residues before the CDR3 terminus; the germline J gene supplies the remainder. The chain combines TRBV9 with TRBJ2-1, with D perhaps matching TRBD2 (7 bases). This CDR3 is 17 amino acids long. Deletions cut 0 bases from V and 5 bases from J, with 18 bases between. Germline V gives CDR1 SGDLS, CDR2 YYNGEE. CDR3: CASSVVIAGAHHNEQFF. The sequenced part of the CDR3 DNA is TGTGCCAGCAGCGTAGTGATTGCGGGGGCTCATCACAATGAG.

Comments on this clone: With the read ending 3 residues before the CDR3 end, the germline J gene is used to fill in that end. This rearrangement joins TRBV14 to TRBJ2-1; D remains ambiguous. CDR1 and CDR2 from the germline V gene are SGHDN and FVKESK. The CDR3 runs to 18 residues. V was clipped by 0 bases and J by 0 bases, with 15 bases between them. Partial CDR3 DNA: TGTGCCAGCAGCCAAGATATATTGGGCACGAGCTCCTACAATGAG. Translation gives CASSQDILGTSSYNE. The full-length CDR3 reads as CASSQDILGTSSYNEQFF.

Details on this clone: Coverage ceases 3 residues before the CDR3 finishes, and the germline J gene fills in the end. The chain links TRBV6-2 or TRBV6-3 to TRBJ2-1; 8 nucleotides align to TRBD2. V shed 5 bases, J shed 8 bases, and the junction held 11 bases outside the gene matches. From germline, CDR1 is MNHEY and CDR2 SVGEGT. CDR3 size: 15 residues. The CDR3 spells CASSDSGSAADEQFF. Partial CDR3 DNA: TGTGCCAGCAGTGACAGCGGGAGTGCGGCCGATGAG.

For this clone: The read gets to within 3 residues of the CDR3 end, and the germline J gene fills in the rest. V usage is TRBV20-1 and J usage is TRBJ2-4; 7 nucleotides line up with TRBD2. Germline CDR1 and CDR2: DFQATT and SNEGSKA (reference sequence). This CDR3 has 14 amino acids. Germline trimming cut 0 bases from V and 8 bases from J; bases unmatched to any gene: 7. The CDR3 bases that were read are TGCAGTGCTAGAGATCGATCCAGCGGGGACATT. Residues: CSARDRSSGDI. In full, the CDR3 is CSARDRSSGDIQYF.

Turning to this clone: Read sequence stops 3 residues before the CDR3 end, and the germline J gene provides the missing end. The chain carries TRBV5-1 and TRBJ2-7; 7 bases are a match to TRBD1. There are 15 residues in the CDR3. Germline V gene data show CDR1 as SGHRS and CDR2 as YFSETQ. V dropped 1 base and J dropped 4; count of bases not matched to a gene: 8. Partial CDR3 DNA: TGCGCCAGCAGCTTGTCCGGACAGGTGCATTACGAG. Translated, it gives CASSLSGQVHYE. The entire CDR3 protein reads CASSLSGQVHYEQYF.

Worth noting for this clone: The DNA ends 3 residues before the CDR3 does, and the rest of the CDR3 is filled in from the germline J gene. The V and J genes are TRBV5-1 and TRBJ2-1, with 8 bases that match TRBD2. V lost 0 bases to trimming and J lost 8 bases; unmatched junction nucleotides: 4. Germline assignment: CDR1 SGHRS and CDR2 YFSETQ. The CDR3 is 14 amino acids. The CDR3 sequence is CASSLGAGGYEQFF. The part of the CDR3 DNA that was read is TGCGCCAGCAGCTTGGGTGCGGGAGGATATGAG. Full variable domain (outside the CDR3, taken from reference TRBV5-1 and TRBJ2-1): KAGVTQTPRYLIKTRGQQVTLSCSPISGHRSVSWYQQTPGQGLQFLFEYFSETQRNKGNFPGRFSGRQFSNSRSEMNVSTLELGDSALYLCASSLGAGGYEQFFGPGTRLTVL.

A word on this clone: The missing CDR3 end, 3 residues past where the read stops, is filled in from the germline J gene. The rearrangement uses TRBV7-2 and TRBJ2-7; TRBD1 aligns across 7 bases. From germline, CDR1 is SGHTA and CDR2 FQGNSA. CDR3 length: 15 amino acids. V lost 3 bases, J lost 3 bases, and 8 bases stayed unmatched. The DNA read from the CDR3 is TGTGCCAGCAGCTTCGACCGGGACAGCTACTACGAG. Translating gives CASSFDRDSYYE. The full-length CDR3 reads as CASSFDRDSYYEQYF.